Each of the 25 T cell receptor beta chains below was sequenced from the same sample in a study of breast tumors, draining lymph nodes, adjacent tissues. Breast cancer patients provided tissue from their axillary draining lymph nodes. One entry per CDR3 protein, called by TCRdb with MiXCR from the multiplex PCR reads. This table holds about 220,000 distinct CDR3 sequences, 30% to 35% found once. The sample taken for sequencing was axillary lymph node tissue. The receptors stem from a female donor with breast cancer. Some clones in this sample may be carry-over from other donors' samples.

This clonotype was detected a few times. V and J are TRBV27 and TRBJ2-2; D gene ambiguous. Germline V gene data show CDR1 as MNHEY and CDR2 as SMNVEV (reference sequence). This CDR3 has 15 residues. V lost 4 bases, J lost 4 bases, and 13 bases lay in between. The CDR3 is CASSSPVGPTGELFF. The CDR3 DNA reads as TGTGCCAGCAGTTCCCCGGTTGGTCCCACCGGGGAGCTGTTTTTT.

This clonotype appeared many times. A single base separates this from a much larger clone, so it may be a read error. The chain recombines TRBV6-6 with TRBJ2-7; 8 nucleotides match TRBD2. The CDR3 contains 14 residues. CDR1 is MNHNY, CDR2 SVGAGI, per germline (reference sequence). The V gene end was trimmed by 5 bases and the J gene end by 4 bases; junction bases not matched to a gene: 7. In DNA form, the CDR3 reads TGTGCCAGCAGTCGGGAGGGATTGGTGTACGAGCAGTACTTC. Translation gives CASSREGLVYEQYF.

The chain joins TRBV28 to TRBJ2-7, with TRBD1 matching over 7 bases. Germline CDR1 and CDR2: MDHEN and SYDVKM. CDR3 length: 13 residues. The V and J ends lost 5 bases and 3 bases, in that order; junction bases with no gene match: 4. CDR3: CASSTTGDYEQYF. CDR3 sequence (DNA): TGTGCCAGCAGTACTACAGGGGACTACGAGCAGTACTTC.

This clonotype has a count of ten or more. A junction end diverges from the germline sequence, so it may reflect a read error. The V gene is TRBV2, the J gene TRBJ1-5; TRBD1 agrees at 8 bases. The CDR3 length is 16 residues. Germline CDR1 reads SNHLY; CDR2 reads FYNNEI. The DNA of the CDR3 is TGTGCCAGCAGTAAAGCCCTGACAGGGGGCAATCAGCCCCAGCATTTT. Amino acid sequence: CASSKALTGGNQPQHF.

About this clonotype itself: A single base separates this from a much larger clone, so it may be a read error. The chain joins TRBV12-3 or TRBV12-4 to TRBJ2-1, with 9 bases matching TRBD1. The CDR3 length is 18 residues. J lost 3 bases, V lost 4 bases, and 13 bases had no gene match. The CDR3 protein is CASSSTPGQGIFYNEQFF. In nucleotides, the CDR3 is TGTGCCAGCAGTTCCACACCCGGACAGGGGATTTTCTACAATGAGCAGTTCTTC.

Worth noting for this clonotype: A read error is possible here, since a much larger clone lies one base away. This chain uses TRBV6-1 with TRBJ2-6; D is unresolved. Germline V gene sequence: CDR1 MNHNS, CDR2 SASEGT. V was cut by 5 bases and J by 2 bases, with 10 bases left in between. This CDR3 is 15 amino acids long. CDR3 region: CASSYRPPGANVLTF. In nucleotides, the CDR3 is TGTGCCAGCAGTTATCGCCCGCCTGGGGCCAACGTCCTGACTTTC.

A remark on this clonotype: Sequence at one end of the junction differs from germline and may be a read error. J is TRBJ2-1 and V is TRBV7-2; TRBD2 matches at 8 bases. Germline CDR1 SGHTA, CDR2 FQGNSA. The CDR3 extends over 15 amino acids. The chain's CDR3 is CAGSRGVAGWDEQLF. Here the CDR3 DNA reads TGTGCCGGCAGCCGAGGAGTAGCGGGGTGGGATGAGCAGCTCTTC.

This clonotype was counted a few times. A read error may be the cause here, since a much bigger clone is one base away. J is TRBJ2-1 and V is TRBV12-3 or TRBV12-4; TRBD2 matches 9 bases. There are 16 residues in the CDR3. J was trimmed by 1 base and V by 3 bases; bases with no gene match: 4. CDR3 nucleotides: TGTGCCAGCAGTTTCTTTGCGGGAGGGTCCTACAATGAGCAGTTCTTC. Translating it yields CASSFFAGGSYNEQFF.

The V gene is TRBV20-1, the J gene TRBJ2-4; 10 nucleotides match TRBD2. Germline V gives CDR1 DFQATT, CDR2 SNEGSKA (reference sequence). This CDR3 has 13 amino acids. Trimming took 5 bases from V and 8 from J; bases not matched to a gene: 6. In nucleotides, the CDR3 is TGCAGTGCTCAACTAGCGGGGCTTGACATTCAGTACTTC. It yields the protein CSAQLAGLDIQYF.

This clonotype has a count of ten or more. This rearrangement joins TRBV5-1 to TRBJ1-4; no reliable D call. V dropped 2 bases and J dropped 4 bases, with 12 bases sitting between them. The germline gives CDR1 SGHRS, CDR2 YFSETQ. This CDR3 is 15 amino acids long. CDR3 sequence (DNA): TGCGCCAGCAGCTTAGAATCGGCCAGTAATGAAAAACTGTTTTTT. Protein sequence: CASSLESASNEKLFF.

The rearrangement uses TRBV7-9 and TRBJ1-1, with D possibly matching TRBD1 (5 bases). The CDR3 spans 14 residues. Germline V gives CDR1 SEHNR, CDR2 FQNEAQ (reference sequence). V was cut by 5 bases and J by 4 bases, with 14 bases left in between. CDR3 DNA sequence: TGTGCCAGCAGCCCATTGGGAGGGGCCACTGAAGCTTTCTTT. Its protein product is CASSPLGGATEAFF.

This clonotype was seen a handful of times. One base away lies a much larger clone, so this may be a sequencing read error. Because the CDR3 is missing its conserved closing phenylalanine or tryptophan, this is likely a read error. CDR3 sequence reads: CASSSRGFQETQYL. In DNA form, the CDR3 reads TGTGCCAGCAGCTCGCGGGGGTTCCAAGAGACCCAGTACCTC. This chain joins TRBV7-9 and TRBJ2-5; 7 positions match TRBD2. Germline-derived CDR1 and CDR2 are SEHNR and FQNEAQ (reference sequence). This CDR3 is 14 amino acids long. V lost 4 bases and J lost 1; bases outside the gene matches: 3.

This clonotype was picked up many times. The chain combines TRBV5-5 with TRBJ1-5; tentative D call: TRBD1 (5 bases). CDR1 SGHKS and CDR2 YYEKEE come from the germline V gene (reference sequence). V was trimmed by 0 bases and J by 2 bases, leaving 15 bases between them. The CDR3 loop spans 17 amino acids. CDR3 in amino acids: CASSLAWGVGRNQPQHF. The CDR3 DNA reads TGTGCCAGCAGCTTGGCGTGGGGGGTGGGCCGCAATCAGCCCCAGCATTTT.

This clonotype was picked up many times. The rearrangement uses TRBV7-9 and TRBJ1-4; 7 nucleotides match TRBD1. CDR1 is SEHNR, CDR2 FQNEAQ, per germline (reference sequence). V lost 2 bases, J lost 7 bases, and 10 bases stayed unmatched. This CDR3 comprises 16 residues. CDR3 sequence reads: CASSLPRTGQGEKLFF. The CDR3 bases are TGTGCCAGCAGCTTACCACGGACAGGACAAGGTGAAAAACTGTTTTTT. Supplemented by reference TRBV7-9 and TRBJ1-4, the full variable domain reads DTGVSQNPRHKITKRGQNVTFRCDPISEHNRLYWYRQTLGQGPEFLTYFQNEAQLEKSRLLSDRFSAERPKGSFSTLEIQRTEQGDSAMYLCASSLPRTGQGEKLFFGSGTQLSVL.

Note on this clonotype: A clone one base away is much larger, so this may be a read error. The rearrangement links TRBV7-9 to TRBJ2-4; TRBD1 is a possible D gene (5 bases). The last part of the DNA fits TRBJ2-7 better; the J call may be wrong. Per the germline V gene, CDR1 is SEHNR and CDR2 is FQNEAQ (reference sequence). The CDR3 contains 12 residues. Here the CDR3 reads CASGLDSDEQYF. CDR3 coding DNA: TGTGCCAGCGGCTTAGACAGCGACGAGCAGTACTTC.

V usage is TRBV7-2 and J usage is TRBJ2-3, with D possibly TRBD2 on 5 matching bases. V was cut by 5 bases and J by 1 base, with 19 bases left in between. Germline assignment: CDR1 SGHTA and CDR2 FQGNSA. This CDR3 has 17 residues. In DNA form, the CDR3 reads TGTGCCAGCAGCCTAGAGCGGAGCGGAACTCGCACAGATACGCAGTATTTT. This codes for CASSLERSGTRTDTQYF.

This clonotype was counted ten times or more. V is TRBV6-5 and J is TRBJ2-1; possible D gene TRBD2, 6 bases. This CDR3 is built from 15 residues. The V gene lost 6 bases and the J gene lost 5 bases, with 17 bases spanning the gap. CDR1 and CDR2 (germline): MNHEY, SVGAGI. Written as DNA, the CDR3 is TGTGCCAGCAGGGGGCTAGCGCCCCGAGACAATGAGCAGTTCTTC. It yields the protein CASRGLAPRDNEQFF.

This clonotype was seen ten or more times. The V call is TRBV7-3, the J call TRBJ2-3; D is possibly TRBD1 (5 bases). Trimming pared 5 bases from V and 3 bases from J, leaving 15 bases between. Germline V gives CDR1 SGHTA, CDR2 FQGTGA. The CDR3 is 15 residues long. CDR3 in DNA: TGTGCCAGCAGCCCTGGGGCCCGGCAGACAGATACGCAGTATTTT. Protein product: CASSPGARQTDTQYF.

This clonotype was picked up many times. The V call is TRBV20-1, the J call TRBJ2-5; TRBD1 matches at 8 bases. CDR1 DFQATT and CDR2 SNEGSKA come from the germline V gene (reference sequence). The CDR3 sequence is 13 residues long. V shed 3 bases, J shed 7 bases, and the junction held 7 bases outside the gene matches. The DNA for the CDR3 is TGCAGTGCTAGCGGGACAGGCCCGGGGACCCAGTACTTC. Its translation: CSASGTGPGTQYF.

This clonotype was recorded many times. The chain uses TRBV20-1 and TRBJ2-5; no definite D call. CDR1 and CDR2 from the germline V gene are DFQATT and SNEGSKA (reference sequence). The CDR3 is 12 residues long. Deletions cut 2 bases from V and 5 bases from J, with 9 bases between. Here the CDR3 DNA reads TGCAGTGCTAGACAGGTGGCGGAGACCCAGTACTTC. This encodes CSARQVAETQYF.

This rearrangement joins TRBV20-1 to TRBJ1-5, with D perhaps TRBD1 (6 bases). Per the germline V gene, CDR1 is DFQATT and CDR2 is SNEGSKA (reference sequence). V lost 6 bases to trimming and J lost 4 bases, with 19 bases between them. CDR3 length: 15 amino acids. Written as DNA, the CDR3 is TGCAGTGCCGGGGGGCGTGGAGGGAGGAATCAGCCCCAGCATTTT. It codes for CSAGGRGGRNQPQHF.

A note on this clonotype: This may be a read error, as it is one base from a much larger clone. The CDR3 does not close with the conserved phenylalanine or tryptophan, likely indicating a read error. V is TRBV20-1 and J is TRBJ2-1; tentative D call: TRBD1 (6 bases). CDR3 length equals 15 residues. Germline V CDR1 and CDR2: DFQATT, SNEGSKA (reference sequence). With 0 bases removed from V and 5 bases from J, the gap between germline ends came to 14 bases. The CDR3 DNA follows: TGCAGTGCTAGAGATGTGGACAGCTACCACAATGAGCAGTTCCTC. It encodes CSARDVDSYHNEQFL.

Comment on this clonotype: One end of the junction does not line up with germline, which may come from a read error. The gene calls are TRBV19 and TRBJ2-1, with D perhaps matching TRBD1 or TRBD2 (5 bases each). The CDR3 is 14 amino acids. Germline CDR1 and CDR2: LNHDA and SQIVND (reference sequence). The CDR3 sequence: CASSMFGALNERFF. The CDR3 region has the DNA TGTGCCAGTAGTATGTTCGGGGCTTTAAATGAGCGGTTCTTC. The full variable domain, rest sourced from reference TRBV19 and TRBJ2-1, is DGGITQSPKYLFRKEGQNVTLSCEQNLNHDAMYWYRQDPGQGLRLIYYSQIVNDFQKGDIAEGYSVSREKKESFPLTVTSAQKNPTAFYLCASSMFGALNERFFGPGTRLTVL.

This clonotype was recorded at least ten times. The CDR3 coding sequence is TGTGCCAGCAGCCTGAGCGGGAGTATAGAGACCCAGTACTTC. Protein: CASSLSGSIETQYF. The chain carries TRBV3-1 and TRBJ2-5; TRBD2 matches 8 bases. Germline assignment: CDR1 LGHDT and CDR2 YNNKEL (reference sequence). Unmatched junction bases numbered 5, after V lost 4 bases and J lost 4 bases. The CDR3 covers 14 residues.

This clonotype was seen a single time. The chain employs TRBV20-1 and TRBJ1-2; 7 positions match TRBD1. The J segment lost 2 bases and the V segment lost 3 bases, leaving 3 bases of the junction unmatched. There are 13 residues in the CDR3. CDR1 is DFQATT and CDR2 is SNEGSKA in the germline V gene (reference sequence). Here the CDR3 reads CSARTRGNYGYTF. CDR3 in DNA: TGCAGTGCTAGGACCAGGGGGAACTATGGCTACACCTTC.